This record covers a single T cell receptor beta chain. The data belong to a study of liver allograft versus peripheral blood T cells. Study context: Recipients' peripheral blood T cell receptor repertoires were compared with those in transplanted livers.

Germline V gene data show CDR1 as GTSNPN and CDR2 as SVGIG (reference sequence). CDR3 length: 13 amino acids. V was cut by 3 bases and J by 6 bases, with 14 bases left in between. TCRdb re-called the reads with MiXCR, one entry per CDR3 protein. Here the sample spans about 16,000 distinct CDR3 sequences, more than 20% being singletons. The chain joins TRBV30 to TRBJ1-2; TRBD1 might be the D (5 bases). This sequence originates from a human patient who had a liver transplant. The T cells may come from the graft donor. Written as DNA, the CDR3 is TGTGCCTGGAGGGGAAGCAGGGCGGATGGCTACACCTTC. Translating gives CAWRGSRADGYTF.